The T cell receptor beta chain under discussion was sequenced for a study of blood T cell repertoires in COVID-19 (dated by TCRdb to the early 2020s). Background on the whole study: The collaborator samples originated in the United States, Italy and Spain and spanned the acute and convalescent phases of COVID-19. The material from the prospective study consisted of cDNA or gDNA derived from T cells, B-cell-depleted T cells, or PBMCs. Subjects who had been exposed to COVID-19, were actively infected with it, or had recovered from it provided the deeply sampled blood TCRbeta repertoires that made up the dataset. The repertoires were made available in a free public database intended to serve as a resource for research on the immune response to SARS-CoV-2. Samples came from the ongoing ImmuneRACE study (first 160 participants) plus 1,254 subjects from 6 global collaborators. Nearly every sample came with metadata listing a de-identified subject ID, COVID-19 status, age in years and sex. Where available, HLA class I and class II types were taken from metadata supplied by the sample provider and were not determined by assay-based typing. What the authors observed across the whole study: The quantity of clinical and demographic metadata differed by source and by participant and was supplied without curation.

Each collaborating institution followed its own protocols to collect whole blood in K2EDTA tubes. For TCRbeta analysis, collaborators shipped samples as frozen whole blood, isolated PBMCs, or DNA extracted from either of those sample types. Looking up the germline V gene (reference sequence) yields CDR1 LGHDT and CDR2 YNNKEL. V lost 0 bases and J lost 14 bases; the stretch between them is 7 bases long. Its CDR3 holds 11 amino acids, cysteine through phenylalanine. Of all the DNA, just the CDR3 is kept, 33 bases in frame from base 1. As for this clone: The clone's antigen remains unknown. Qualities for individual bases were not recorded, and no much larger clone is one base off.

The immunoSEQ Assay, a bias-controlled multiplex PCR, was used to amplify TCRbeta CDR3 regions from genomic DNA. Turning to the authors' computational methods: The number of nucleated cells in each sample was estimated from the amplification of reference gene primers within the assay. To quantify the absolute abundance of each unique TCRbeta CDR3 rearrangement, sequence reads were collapsed and filtered. For each sample, productive Simpson clonality was calculated by taking the square root of Simpson's diversity index across productive rearrangements. Here the immuneACCESS table is served through TCRdb, limited to in-frame sequences with V and J called. Missing clones are a known gap in these copies; in checked studies unresolved V genes cover under half, and the rest lacks a known reason. From that table come the V and J calls and clone size; the DNA was used to work out D and trimming. The sample contains fewer than 75,000 clones, about 82% of them found a single time. The leading ten clones occupy about two fifths of the sample.

The TCR comes from a human donor in a cohort sampled during active COVID-19. Material for sequencing was peripheral blood. Recombination linked TRBV3-1 (or the pseudogene TRBV3-2) to TRBJ1-4; there is no confident call for the D gene. For the CDR3, the sequence is CASSQDRTLFF. In nucleotide form, the sequence is TGTGCCAGCAGCCAAGACCGGACTCTGTTTTTT.